This TCR beta chain was identified during a study of cytomegalovirus exposure and HLA in healthy donors (dated by TCRdb to the late 2010s). Turning to the overall study: In an earlier analysis of under 600 of the donors, around 300 Gb of sequence data and 100 million or so unique TCR beta sequences from about 190 million T cells were reported. To study patterns of TCR occurrence, a later analysis re-analyzed previously published TCR beta repertoires from more than 550 donors and added high-resolution HLA genotyping. Donor age, sex, ethnicity and CMV serostatus were compiled alongside the repertoire data. The genetic ancestry cluster associated with self-reported Caucasian donors included roughly 84% of the 398 genotyped donors. In addition to the first cohort of 666 subjects, a separate validation cohort of 130 or so different subjects was used. In the later analysis, no new phenotypic data were used to find candidate immune exposures; instead, reliance was placed on TCR beta sequences and their occurrence across donors. The number of donors typed differed by locus, with roughly 629-640 for A, B, C, DRB1 and DQB1, around 500 for DQA1, 600 to 610 for DPA1, and some 440 for DPB1. On average, about 240,000 unique TCR beta nucleotide sequences were sequenced per donor among 300 to 500 genotyped donors of the cohort, with 15% to 20% of those sequences being non-productive. The study aimed to test whether signatures of past pathogen exposure could be identified by cataloging public T cell receptors. Because of strong linkage in the cohort, five DR-DQ haplotypes were treated as single units for association and clustering. Genome-wide SNP genotypes for about three fifths of the 666 donors were used in a later genetic analysis, which treated that subset as a discovery cohort. Every discovery cohort repertoire had been produced on one sequencing platform. In an earlier analysis of several hundred of the donors, high-throughput TCR beta sequencing was used to judge whether each TCR beta V gene segment behaved as functional or pseudogenic. High-throughput TCR immunosequencing, statistical association of individual TCRs with disease status, and machine learning were combined to predict cytomegalovirus infection status. An early release that covered about 600 HLA-typed donors contained around 300 gigabases of sequencing data and 85 million to 100 million unique TCR sequences. The T cell repertoires of around 670 subjects were profiled by immunosequencing and related to cytomegalovirus serostatus. Class I and class II HLA loci were covered by the typing at four-digit resolution.

Libraries came from the immunoSEQ multiplex PCR assay. The multiplex PCR relied on a mix of 60 forward primers for TCR Vbeta segments and 13 reverse primers for TCR Jbeta segments. Amplification of the CDR3 region of rearranged TCR beta genes was performed with a multiplex PCR assay on genomic DNA. The amplified TCR beta libraries were sequenced on the Illumina HiSeq System as 87-base-pair reads. The original methods were these. Across the roughly 640 repertoires, a later analysis counted 60 million to 90 million unique TCR beta chains, some 11 million of which were shared by at least two donors. Raw reads were error-corrected and collapsed into unique sequences with a nearest-neighbor algorithm that merged closely related sequences to remove PCR and sequencing errors. CDR3 sequences were aligned to IMGT reference sequences to assign V, D and J gene segments. For a sequence to be retained, a match of at least six nucleotides was required to both a V gene segment and a J gene segment. Rearrangements were called productive when the CDR3 lacked stop codons and stayed in frame with V and J; all others were non-productive. Following IMGT convention, CDR3 was defined as the stretch from the second conserved V-encoded cysteine up to the conserved J-encoded phenylalanine. Sequences without an unambiguous match to a single V gene segment were excluded from the earlier analysis of about 640 of the donors. An earlier analysis of 500 to 600 of the donors classified V segments as functional when productive rearrangements were above 56.7% and as segregating when the standard deviation between donors was above 5%. A statistical classification framework was built to diagnose cytomegalovirus status from the catalog of TCR beta chain sequences. A later analysis assigned V and J genes by comparing TCR nucleotide sequences with IMGT/GENE-DB human TR gene sequences. Using the TCRdist pipeline, a later analysis assigned CDR3 sequences along with most-parsimonious VDJ recombination scenarios. In a later analysis, every TCR beta chain was defined by the combination of its CDR3 amino acid sequence and its V-gene family, and reads without a unique V-gene family were dropped. To address suspected cross-contamination and a sequencing artifact, a later analysis removed 450 to 700 highly shared, low-generation-probability nucleotide sequences. A later analysis calculated a clonal expansion index for each public chain from normalized within-repertoire ranks of inferred template counts. In a later analysis, generation probabilities were computed with a VDJ recombination model fitted to out-of-frame rearrangements, and the resulting probabilities were checked against IGoR. In a later analysis, TCR-TCR, TCR-HLA and TCR-CMV co-occurrence was scored with hypergeometric tests, and a repertoire-size bias correction was applied to TCR pairs. A later analysis estimated false discovery rates by permuting HLA or CMV assignments 20 times. A later analysis grouped co-occurring TCRs with DBSCAN, adding TCRdist sequence similarity when clustering within HLA-allele-positive subsets. For co-occurrence clustering, repertoires with fewer than 30,000 or more than 120,000 public chains were excluded, along with about five repertoires with anomalous nucleotide sharing. TCRdb's version of the immuneACCESS table is confined to in-frame rearrangements and falls short of the full clone set. An unresolved V gene accounts for under half of the shortfall where checked; the remainder is of unknown origin. From that table come the V and J calls and clone size; the DNA was used to work out D and trimming. This sample lists some 130,000 clones; roughly 10% were detected once. The ten biggest clones cover 1.8% of the sample.

The cohort was made up of 500 to 800 healthy bone marrow donors. At the time of sampling, every cohort member was nominally healthy, though immune exposures that went unrecorded were likely present. The donor tested CMV seronegative and was one of the 352 seronegative cohort members. A peripheral blood sample was collected from each donor, and TCR beta sequencing was performed on peripheral blood mononuclear cells. Genomic DNA was extracted from the blood cell samples with the Qiagen DNeasy Blood Extraction Kit. CDR1 and CDR2 (LNHDA, SQIVND) derive from the germline V gene (reference sequence). The CDR3 sequence holds 13 residues, the cysteine and phenylalanine included. Only the CDR3 region is kept as DNA, spanning 39 bases read in frame from base 1. V is trimmed back by 8 bases and J by 6 bases, and the junction contains 9 bases that no gene match accounts for. The sample holds a few counts of this clone. The specificity of this receptor is unknown. No clone much larger than this one lies a single base away; base qualities are absent.

Findings and caveats that apply to the study as a whole: In a later genetic analysis, a missense DCLRE1C variant was associated with V-gene and J-gene trimming of TCR beta chains, and the association was replicated in an independent cohort. A further reported finding was that TCR beta sequences accurately predicted the HLA-A and HLA-B alleles for most subjects in the first cohort. According to a later analysis, parvovirus B19, influenza, CMV and Epstein-Barr virus appeared linked to several top co-occurrence clusters. Because HLA typing was missing for some donors at each locus, association tests included only the typed subset. Strong co-occurrence of HLA alleles, especially DR and DQ, made assigning TCR associations to individual alleles difficult. At a false discovery rate of 0.05, a later analysis linked about 16,000 TCR beta sequences to specific HLA alleles. Compared with equally common non-associated chains, HLA-associated TCR beta chains in a later analysis were more clonally expanded and had lower generation probabilities. The only immune exposure information available for the cohort was CMV serostatus. A cluster of highly shared sequence variants was judged likely to represent a technical artifact of the sequencing pipeline. The 87-base-pair reads could not distinguish some IMGT-functional V segments, including TRBV6-2 and TRBV6-3, so those segments were excluded. A few of the identified cytomegalovirus-associated TCR beta chains were confirmed in vitro to be specific for cytomegalovirus antigens. In a later genetic analysis, fewer N-insertions in productive TCRs were reported among donors in an Asian-associated ancestry cluster than the approximately 670-donor mean. According to the authors, the approach could potentially be generalized to other disease states and immunological phenotypes. Sequencing depth was assumed to be roughly uniform across donors in the presence/absence analyses, though that assumption may not hold. According to a later analysis, TCR association rates differed among HLA loci, with DRB1 alleles showing the most associated TCRs and HLA-C alleles showing the fewest. Because counts were too low, 15 to 20 rarely observed V segments, including chromosome 9 orphons, were excluded from the earlier analysis of fewer than 650 of the donors. Most TCR sequences were seen in very few donors, while some public TCRs were found in many individuals. Broadly in line with IMGT annotations, most TCR beta V segments showed up in productive rearrangements about 87% or about 30% of the time in an earlier analysis of approximately 600 of the donors. Linkage disequilibrium might explain the correlated functional status among segregating V segments, but an unknown experimental factor could not be ruled out. This cohort had only TCR beta chains sequenced, and the lack of alpha or paired-chain data limited which features could be detected. A later analysis found that most CMV-associated TCR beta chains appeared HLA-restricted, with HLA associations seemingly driven largely by CMV exposure. In both the original and validation cohorts, the classifier was reported to diagnose cytomegalovirus status with high specificity and sensitivity. A total of fewer than 200 TCR beta chains were listed by the study as associated with cytomegalovirus.

The source of this sequence is a man in his fifties in good health and CMV-seronegative. The chain is encoded by TRBV19 joined to TRBJ1-2, and 7 junctional nucleotides match TRBD1. Sequences were obtained from PBMCs. The DNA is as follows: TGTGCCAGTGTACCACAGGGGCGCGATGGCTACACCTTC. This translates into CASVPQGRDGYTF.